Below, 31 T cell receptor beta chains from the same sample are listed, as sequenced in a study of beta chain features in type 1 diabetes. Reverse transcribing all isolated RNA meant expressed TCRB transcripts were sequenced. Clones were sequenced by immunoSEQ multiplex PCR, and TCRdb holds only the in-frame ones, with some missing. The sample shows some 330,000 clones, about 10% of them seen only once. The sequencing sample was made of naive CD4+ T cells from blood. These receptors were taken from a woman aged 30 to 39 in good health.

There are a few counts of this clone. V gene TRBV28 combines with J gene TRBJ2-2; 8 nucleotides align to TRBD1. From germline, CDR1 is MDHEN and CDR2 SYDVKM. After removal of 6 bases from V and 7 bases from J, the junction contained 7 bases not matched to a gene. The CDR3 totals 14 residues. CDR3 in amino acids: CASRKRTGRGELFF. CDR3 DNA sequence: TGTGCCAGCAGGAAACGGACAGGGCGCGGGGAGCTGTTTTTT.

This clone was seen more than once but under ten times. The V and J genes are TRBV5-6 and TRBJ1-2; 7 positions match TRBD1. V lost 4 bases and J lost 4; bases outside the gene matches: 7. The CDR3 runs to 14 residues. Germline V gene sequence: CDR1 SGHDT, CDR2 YYEEEE. The chain's CDR3 is CASSEQGPGYGYTF. CDR3 nucleotides: TGTGCCAGCAGCGAACAGGGGCCAGGCTATGGCTACACCTTC.

In this sample, this clone turned up a few times. The CDR3 sequence is CASSLHPAVGGYTF. The CDR3 bases are TGTGCCAGCAGTTTGCACCCCGCGGTCGGAGGCTACACCTTC. V usage is TRBV28 and J usage is TRBJ1-2, with D unresolved. V lost 3 bases, J lost 8 bases, and 16 bases lay in between. From germline, CDR1 is MDHEN and CDR2 SYDVKM. This CDR3 has 14 amino acids.

This chain links TRBV7-3 with TRBJ2-7; D is perhaps TRBD2 (6 bases). The germline gives CDR1 SGHTA, CDR2 FQGTGA. The CDR3 totals 14 residues. Trimming removed 6 bases from V and 0 bases from J, with 12 bases in between. CDR3 nucleotides: TGTGCCAGCAGTCCCCGGGAGAGCTCCTACGAGCAGTACTTC. Its protein is CASSPRESSYEQYF. The full variable domain, rest sourced from reference TRBV7-3 and TRBJ2-7, is GAGVSQTPSNKVTEKGKYVELRCDPISGHTALYWYRQSLGQGPEFLIYFQGTGAADDSGLPNDRFFAVRPEGSVSTLKIQRTERGDSAVYLCASSPRESSYEQYFGPGTRLTVT.

There are a few counts of this clone. The V and J genes are TRBV27 and TRBJ2-7, with 7 bases identical to TRBD2. Unmatched junction bases numbered 11, after V lost 4 bases and J lost 5 bases. The CDR3 loop spans 15 amino acids. Germline V gives CDR1 MNHEY, CDR2 SMNVEV (reference sequence). Here the CDR3 DNA reads TGTGCCAGCAGTTCCCTGCGGCGGGAGCCCAACGAGCAGTACTTC. Protein: CASSSLRREPNEQYF.

J is TRBJ1-4 and V is TRBV18, with a tentative D call TRBD1 (5 bases). CDR3 length equals 14 residues. V lost 6 bases and J 6 bases, leaving 14 bases between the germline ends. CDR1 is KGHSH and CDR2 is LQKENI in the germline V gene. The CDR3 sequence: CASSRREEDEKLFF. In DNA, the CDR3 is TGTGCCAGCTCCCGCAGGGAGGAGGATGAAAAACTGTTTTTT.

The chain employs TRBV7-9 and TRBJ1-2, with 7 bases matching TRBD1. The CDR3 extends over 13 amino acids. V gave up 1 base and J gave up 7 bases; unmatched junction bases: 3. Germline CDR1 reads SEHNR; CDR2 reads FQNEAQ (reference sequence). The CDR3 loop reads CASSLGQGSGYTF. DNA for the CDR3: TGTGCCAGCAGCTTAGGACAGGGCAGTGGCTACACCTTC.

This clone was detected a few times. The CDR3 DNA sequence: TGCAGCGGACAGACAGGGTTGGGCCAGCCCCAGCATTTT. It codes for CSGQTGLGQPQHF. The V gene is TRBV29-1, the J gene TRBJ1-5; 7 bases fit TRBD1. The CDR3 covers 13 residues. Per the germline V gene, CDR1 is SQVTM and CDR2 is ANQGSEA. Trimming cost V 7 bases and J 7 bases; bases outside gene matches: 10.

The chain carries TRBV7-9 and TRBJ2-3; TRBD2 agrees at 9 bases. The germline CDR1 and CDR2 sequences are SEHNR and FQNEAQ (reference sequence). V lost 1 base and J lost 0; bases outside the gene matches: 5. The CDR3 is made up of 17 amino acids. CDR3 in amino acids: CASSLGLAVFSTDTQYF. CDR3 in DNA: TGTGCCAGCAGCTTAGGACTAGCGGTATTTAGCACAGATACGCAGTATTTT.

This sequence joins TRBV11-2 and TRBJ1-5; 9 bases are a match to TRBD1. There are 14 residues in the CDR3. V was clipped by 5 bases and J by 7 bases; unmatched bases: 6. CDR1 and CDR2 from the germline V gene are SGHAT and FQNNGV. CDR3 loop: CASSQDRGGQPQHF. As DNA, the CDR3 is TGTGCCAGCAGCCAGGACAGGGGAGGCCAGCCCCAGCATTTT. The variable domain in full, with the rest retrieved from reference TRBV11-2 and TRBJ1-5, is EAGVAQSPRYKIIEKRQSVAFWCNPISGHATLYWYQQILGQGPKLLIQFQNNGVVDDSQLPKDRFSAERLKGVDSTLKIQPAKLEDSAVYLCASSQDRGGQPQHFGDGTRLSIL.

The chain combines TRBV5-4 with TRBJ2-2; perhaps TRBD2 as D (5 bases). The V gene lost 4 bases and the J gene lost 5 bases, with 6 bases spanning the gap. The length of the CDR3 is 12 residues. CDR1 SGHNT and CDR2 YYREEE come from the germline V gene (reference sequence). In DNA form, the CDR3 reads TGTGCCAGCAGCCGGGAAACCGGGGAGCTGTTTTTT. Translation gives CASSRETGELFF.

This chain uses TRBV18 with TRBJ2-7; 10 bases match TRBD2. With 2 bases clipped from V and 4 bases from J, the junction kept 8 bases outside the gene matches. The CDR3 sequence is 16 residues long. Germline V gene sequence: CDR1 KGHSH, CDR2 LQKENI. CDR3 DNA: TGTGCCAGCTCACCAATTCAGGGACTAGCGACTTACGAGCAGTACTTC. Its protein product is CASSPIQGLATYEQYF.

The chain joins TRBV19 to TRBJ2-5; 9 bases map to TRBD1. J lost 6 bases, V lost 6 bases, and 8 bases had no gene match. Germline assignment: CDR1 LNHDA and CDR2 SQIVND (reference sequence). The CDR3 sequence is 14 residues long. The chain's CDR3 is CASSGTGGVKTQYF. Here the CDR3 DNA reads TGTGCCAGTAGCGGCACAGGGGGCGTGAAGACCCAGTACTTC. Based on the CDR3 plus reference TRBV19 and TRBJ2-5, the full variable domain is DGGITQSPKYLFRKEGQNVTLSCEQNLNHDAMYWYRQDPGQGLRLIYYSQIVNDFQKGDIAEGYSVSREKKESFPLTVTSAQKNPTAFYLCASSGTGGVKTQYFGPGTRLLVL.

The CDR3 region is CASSLGTGGYMETQYF. The CDR3 DNA is TGTGCCAGCAGTTTAGGGACAGGGGGCTATATGGAGACCCAGTACTTC. This sequence joins TRBV27 and TRBJ2-5, with 12 positions matching TRBD1. The CDR3 runs 16 residues. V was pared by 2 bases and J by 5 bases, with 6 bases of the junction left unmatched. CDR1 and CDR2 from the germline V gene are MNHEY and SMNVEV (reference sequence).

The genes are TRBV25-1 and TRBJ2-4, with D perhaps matching TRBD2 (6 bases). Germline CDR1 and CDR2: MGHDK and SYGVNS. V was pared by 6 bases and J by 8 bases, with 20 bases between. This CDR3 has 15 amino acids. Here the CDR3 reads CASSSPLGSGDIQYF. CDR3 sequence (DNA): TGTGCCAGCAGCTCTCCGTTGGGTTCGGGGGACATTCAGTACTTC.

J is TRBJ1-5 and V is TRBV18; D is unclear. The V gene lost 2 bases and the J gene lost 4 bases, with 6 bases spanning the gap. The CDR3 runs 13 residues. Germline CDR1 and CDR2: KGHSH and LQKENI. CDR3 sequence: CASSPVSNQPQHF. The CDR3 coding sequence is TGTGCCAGCTCACCAGTGAGTAATCAGCCCCAGCATTTT.

This clone was seen a few times. CDR3 residues: CASSLDRAYGYTF. The CDR3, as DNA: TGTGCCAGCAGCTTAGACAGGGCCTATGGCTACACCTTC. The gene calls are TRBV11-2 and TRBJ1-2; D is possibly TRBD1 (5 bases). Germline CDR1 SGHAT, CDR2 FQNNGV. V lost 0 bases, J lost 4 bases, and 6 bases lay in between. The CDR3 has 13 residues.

This clone was picked up a small number of times. The chain joins TRBV5-1 to TRBJ2-2; D ambiguous. Germline assignment: CDR1 SGHRS and CDR2 YFSETQ. The CDR3 totals 12 residues. V gave up 2 bases and J gave up 6 bases, with 5 bases separating them. The CDR3 here is CASSFNSGELFF. The CDR3 DNA follows: TGCGCCAGCAGCTTTAATTCCGGGGAGCTGTTTTTT.

This chain connects TRBV19 to TRBJ2-7; 9 bases align to TRBD1. The germline CDR1 and CDR2 sequences are LNHDA and SQIVND (reference sequence). With 6 bases clipped from V and 2 bases from J, the junction kept 14 bases outside the gene matches. The CDR3 runs to 17 residues. The CDR3 region is CASSRDRVSRGTYEQYF. Written as DNA, the CDR3 is TGTGCCAGTAGCCGGGACAGGGTAAGCCGCGGCACCTACGAGCAGTACTTC. Supplemented by reference TRBV19 and TRBJ2-7, the full variable domain reads DGGITQSPKYLFRKEGQNVTLSCEQNLNHDAMYWYRQDPGQGLRLIYYSQIVNDFQKGDIAEGYSVSREKKESFPLTVTSAQKNPTAFYLCASSRDRVSRGTYEQYFGPGTRLTVT.

This clone has just a few counts. This chain uses TRBV2 with TRBJ2-1, with 9 bases aligning to TRBD2. Per the germline V gene, CDR1 is SNHLY and CDR2 is FYNNEI. Losses at the gene ends were 5 bases for V and 4 bases for J; bases not matched to a gene: 6. The CDR3 extends over 15 amino acids. Here the CDR3 reads CASSTTSGTYNEQFF. The DNA of the CDR3 is TGTGCCAGCAGTACGACTAGCGGTACTTACAATGAGCAGTTCTTC.

This clone turned up a few times. The chain combines TRBV7-9 with TRBJ2-7; TRBD2 matches at 10 bases. The junction had 7 bases not matched to a gene; V was cut back by 4 bases and J by 4 bases. Germline V lookup: CDR1 SEHNR, CDR2 FQNEAQ (reference sequence). The CDR3 consists of 15 residues. CDR3 bases: TGTGCCAGCAGCTCCTCGGGACTAGCGACTTACGAGCAGTACTTC. Its translation is CASSSSGLATYEQYF.

This clone was recorded a few times. The chain carries TRBV30 and TRBJ2-4, with 10 bases aligning to TRBD1. V shed 4 bases and J 0 bases; nucleotides not matched to a gene: 3. The CDR3 totals 15 residues. Germline V CDR1 and CDR2: GTSNPN, SVGIG (reference sequence). CDR3 DNA sequence: TGTGCCTGGACCCGGGACAGGGGAGCCAAAAACATTCAGTACTTC. Translation gives CAWTRDRGAKNIQYF.

This clone was counted a few times. The chain links TRBV5-1 to TRBJ2-7, with D perhaps TRBD2 (5 bases). Looked up from germline, CDR1 is SGHRS and CDR2 is YFSETQ. The CDR3 loop spans 14 amino acids. The ends were cut back, 0 bases at V and 2 bases at J, with 9 bases in the middle. CDR3 loop: CASSLEISAYEQYF. CDR3 nucleotides: TGCGCCAGCAGCTTGGAAATTAGCGCCTACGAGCAGTACTTC.

This clone was found a few times. The V call is TRBV7-6, the J call TRBJ2-6, with 11 bases lining up with TRBD2. The V and J ends lost 2 bases and 0 bases, in that order; junction bases with no gene match: 9. The germline gives CDR1 SGHVS, CDR2 FNYEAQ. CDR3 length equals 20 residues. The CDR3 nucleotides read TGTGCCAGCAGCTTAATCTCCGGGACTAGCGGAGCCTCTGGGGCCAACGTCCTGACTTTC. Its protein product is CASSLISGTSGASGANVLTF. The full variable domain, rest sourced from reference TRBV7-6 and TRBJ2-6, is GAGVSQSPRYKVTKRGQDVALRCDPISGHVSLYWYRQALGQGPEFLTYFNYEAQQDKSGLPNDRFSAERPEGSISTLTIQRTEQRDSAMYRCASSLISGTSGASGANVLTFGAGSRLTVL.

This rearrangement joins TRBV15 to TRBJ1-5, with a tentative D call TRBD1 (6 bases). Germline lookup yields CDR1 LNHNV and CDR2 YYDKDF (reference sequence). Trimming removed 4 bases at V and 5 bases at J, with 15 bases between. The CDR3 has 15 amino acids. Here the CDR3 DNA reads TGTGCCACCAGCACGACAGGTAGAGGGTATCAGCCCCAGCATTTT. Amino acid sequence: CATSTTGRGYQPQHF.

The chain carries TRBV29-1 and TRBJ2-6; tentative D call: TRBD1 (5 bases). V was pared by 5 bases and J by 0 bases, with 14 bases between. This CDR3 is 16 amino acids long. CDR1 SQVTM and CDR2 ANQGSEA come from the germline V gene. CDR3 amino acids: CSVPLSGYSGANVLTF. The CDR3 DNA is TGCAGCGTTCCGCTCTCAGGGTACTCTGGGGCCAACGTCCTGACTTTC.

The chain is built from TRBV7-8 and TRBJ2-2, with 7 bases aligning to TRBD1. This CDR3 region has 14 residues. V shed 4 bases and J 6 bases; nucleotides not matched to a gene: 5. CDR1 and CDR2 (germline): SGHVS, FQNEAQ. The CDR3: CASSSRQGPGELFF. CDR3 DNA sequence: TGTGCCAGCAGCTCTAGACAGGGACCCGGGGAGCTGTTTTTT.

This clone was picked up a small number of times. The chain recombines TRBV27 with TRBJ2-1; the D gene is possibly TRBD2 (6 bases). The CDR3 has 15 amino acids. Looked up from germline, CDR1 is MNHEY and CDR2 is SMNVEV (reference sequence). V lost 4 bases and J lost 3, with 13 bases in between. CDR3: CASSWASEGYNEQFF. The CDR3 DNA follows: TGTGCCAGCAGTTGGGCTAGCGAGGGCTACAATGAGCAGTTCTTC.

This clone was seen only a few times. The rearrangement links TRBV6-5 to TRBJ1-1; TRBD1 aligns across 7 bases. Germline CDR1 reads MNHEY; CDR2 reads SVGAGI. The J segment lost 6 bases and the V segment lost 4 bases, leaving 11 bases of the junction unmatched. CDR3 size: 15 residues. The CDR3 is CASSSSRQGMPEAFF. Here the CDR3 DNA reads TGTGCCAGCAGTTCATCCCGACAGGGAATGCCTGAAGCTTTCTTT.

This sequence joins TRBV5-1 and TRBJ2-7; 9 positions match TRBD1. The CDR3 length is 15 residues. Losses at the gene ends were 7 bases for V and 6 bases for J; bases not matched to a gene: 14. From germline, CDR1 is SGHRS and CDR2 YFSETQ. The CDR3: CASADDRGEATEQYF. The CDR3 DNA sequence: TGCGCCAGCGCCGACGACAGGGGGGAGGCCACCGAGCAGTACTTC.

The rearrangement links TRBV4-2 to TRBJ2-1; 13 positions agree with TRBD2. The CDR3 is made up of 14 amino acids. Germline CDR1 LGHNA, CDR2 YNFKEQ. Germline trimming cut 8 bases from V and 9 bases from J; bases unmatched to any gene: 7. In DNA, the CDR3 is TGTGCCAGCGGCAAACTAGCGGGAGGGTTTGAGCAGTTCTTC. Its translation is CASGKLAGGFEQFF.